The entry below gives a single TCR beta chain sequence along with its context. Its antigen is not identified. Generated by immunoSEQ multiplex PCR, the TCRdb table keeps only in-frame clones and is missing some. This repertoire shows fewer than 20,000 clones, about 85% found once; its top ten account for about 5%. The data are from a study of CD4+ T cells in melanoma. The germline V gene encodes CDR1 SGHVS and CDR2 FQNEAQ. CDR3 size: 15 residues. Trimming stripped 3 bases from V and 2 bases from J, with 11 bases between. Findings and limits, study-wide: A reported correlation linked neoantigen-specific CD4+ T cells to CD8+, macrophage and B cell function. In melanoma, neoantigen-specific CD4+ T cells reportedly differed in differentiation state.

V is TRBV7-8 and J is TRBJ1-5; D remains ambiguous. The clonotype comes from a human donor with melanoma. Sequencing input: cells from a culture (not recorded whether cultured in vitro). This CDR3 reads CASSFDSGRNQPQHF. DNA of the CDR3: TGTGCCAGCAGCTTTGATTCAGGCCGCAATCAGCCCCAGCATTTT. The full variable domain, with the rest looked up from reference TRBV7-8 and TRBJ1-5, is GAGVSQSPRYKVAKRGQDVALRCDPISGHVSLFWYQQALGQGPEFLTYFQNEAQLDKSGLPSDRFFAERPEGSVSTLKIQRTQQEDSAVYLCASSFDSGRNQPQHFGDGTRLSIL.